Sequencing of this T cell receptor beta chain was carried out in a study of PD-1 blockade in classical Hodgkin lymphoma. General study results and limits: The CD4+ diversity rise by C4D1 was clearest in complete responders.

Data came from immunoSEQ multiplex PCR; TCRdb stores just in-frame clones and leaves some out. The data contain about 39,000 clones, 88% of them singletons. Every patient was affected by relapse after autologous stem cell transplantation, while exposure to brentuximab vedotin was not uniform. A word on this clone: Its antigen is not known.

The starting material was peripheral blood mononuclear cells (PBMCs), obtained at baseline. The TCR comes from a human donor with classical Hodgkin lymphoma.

The CDR3: CASSATGTGYKNTEAFF. In nucleotides, the CDR3 is TGTGCCAGTAGTGCTACCGGGACTGGATATAAGAACACTGAAGCTTTCTTT. The chain couples TRBV19 to TRBJ1-1; D is perhaps TRBD1 (5 bases). CDR1 and CDR2 (germline): LNHDA, SQIVND (reference sequence). The V gene lost 5 bases and the J gene lost 1 base, with 20 bases spanning the gap. This CDR3 spans 17 amino acids.